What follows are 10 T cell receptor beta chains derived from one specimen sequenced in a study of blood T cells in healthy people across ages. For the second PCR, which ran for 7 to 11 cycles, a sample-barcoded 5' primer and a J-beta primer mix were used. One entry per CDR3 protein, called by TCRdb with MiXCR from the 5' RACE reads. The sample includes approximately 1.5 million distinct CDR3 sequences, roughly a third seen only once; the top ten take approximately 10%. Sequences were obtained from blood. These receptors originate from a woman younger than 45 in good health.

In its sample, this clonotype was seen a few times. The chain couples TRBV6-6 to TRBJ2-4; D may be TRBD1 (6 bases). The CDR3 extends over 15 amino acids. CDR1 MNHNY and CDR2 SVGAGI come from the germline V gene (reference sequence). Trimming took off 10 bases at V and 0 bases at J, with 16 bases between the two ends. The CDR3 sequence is CATTQQGQAKNIQYF. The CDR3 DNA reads TGTGCCACCACTCAACAGGGCCAAGCCAAAAACATTCAGTACTTC.

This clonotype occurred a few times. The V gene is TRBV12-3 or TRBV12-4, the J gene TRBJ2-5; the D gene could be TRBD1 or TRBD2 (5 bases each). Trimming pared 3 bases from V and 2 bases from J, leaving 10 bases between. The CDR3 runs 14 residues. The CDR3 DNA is TGTGCCAGCAGTTTCGGGGACCAACAAGAGACCCAGTACTTC. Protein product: CASSFGDQQETQYF.

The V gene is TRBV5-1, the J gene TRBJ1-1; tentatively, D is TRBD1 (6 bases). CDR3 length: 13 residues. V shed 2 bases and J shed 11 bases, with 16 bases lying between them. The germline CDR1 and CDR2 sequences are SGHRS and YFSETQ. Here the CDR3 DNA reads TGCGCCAGCAGCTTAGGGGGTCGGGGTGGGGCTTTCTTT. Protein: CASSLGGRGGAFF. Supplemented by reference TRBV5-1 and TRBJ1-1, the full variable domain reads KAGVTQTPRYLIKTRGQQVTLSCSPISGHRSVSWYQQTPGQGLQFLFEYFSETQRNKGNFPGRFSGRQFSNSRSEMNVSTLELGDSALYLCASSLGGRGGAFFGQGTRLTVV.

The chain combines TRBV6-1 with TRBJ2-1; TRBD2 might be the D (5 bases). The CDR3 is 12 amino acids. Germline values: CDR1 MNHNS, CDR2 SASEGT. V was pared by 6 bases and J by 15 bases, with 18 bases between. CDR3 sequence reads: CASSERGFPRFF. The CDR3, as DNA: TGTGCCAGCAGCGAAAGAGGGTTCCCGCGGTTCTTC.

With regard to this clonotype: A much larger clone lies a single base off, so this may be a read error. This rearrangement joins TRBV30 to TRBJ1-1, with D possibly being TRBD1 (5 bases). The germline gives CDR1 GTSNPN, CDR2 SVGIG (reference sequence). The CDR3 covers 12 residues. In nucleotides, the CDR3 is TGTGCCTGGGGAGGGACTACCCCTGAAGCTTGCTTT. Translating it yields CAWGGTTPEACF.

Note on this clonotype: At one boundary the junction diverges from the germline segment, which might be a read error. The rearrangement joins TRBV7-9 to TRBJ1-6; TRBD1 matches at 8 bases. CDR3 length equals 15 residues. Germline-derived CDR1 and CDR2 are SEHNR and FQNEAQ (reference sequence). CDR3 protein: CASSQDRVYSSPLHF. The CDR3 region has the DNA TGTGCCAGCAGCCAGGACAGGGTGTATAGTTCACCCCTCCACTTT. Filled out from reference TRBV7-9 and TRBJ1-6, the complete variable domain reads DTGVSQNPRHKITKRGQNVTFRCDPISEHNRLYWYRQTLGQGPEFLTYFQNEAQLEKSRLLSDRFSAERPKGSFSTLEIQRTEQGDSAMYLCASSQDRVYSSPLHFGNGTRLTVT.

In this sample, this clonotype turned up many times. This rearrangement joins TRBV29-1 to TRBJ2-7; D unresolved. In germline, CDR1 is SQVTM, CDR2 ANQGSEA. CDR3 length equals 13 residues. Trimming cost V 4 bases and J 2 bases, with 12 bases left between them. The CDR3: CSVVAATPYEQYF. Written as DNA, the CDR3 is TGCAGCGTTGTGGCCGCGACCCCCTACGAGCAGTACTTC.

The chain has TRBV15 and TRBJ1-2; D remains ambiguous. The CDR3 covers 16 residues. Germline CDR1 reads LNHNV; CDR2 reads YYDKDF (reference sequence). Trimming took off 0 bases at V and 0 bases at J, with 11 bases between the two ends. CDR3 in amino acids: CATSRDLGSTNYGYTF. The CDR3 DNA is TGTGCCACCAGCAGAGATTTAGGTAGCACTAACTATGGCTACACCTTC.

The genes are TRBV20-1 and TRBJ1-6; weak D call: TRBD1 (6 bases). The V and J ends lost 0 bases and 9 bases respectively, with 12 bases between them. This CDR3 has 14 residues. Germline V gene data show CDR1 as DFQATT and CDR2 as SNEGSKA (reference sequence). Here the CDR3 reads CSARDFRGGSPLHF. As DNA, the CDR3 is TGCAGTGCTAGAGATTTCAGGGGTGGTTCACCCCTCCACTTT.

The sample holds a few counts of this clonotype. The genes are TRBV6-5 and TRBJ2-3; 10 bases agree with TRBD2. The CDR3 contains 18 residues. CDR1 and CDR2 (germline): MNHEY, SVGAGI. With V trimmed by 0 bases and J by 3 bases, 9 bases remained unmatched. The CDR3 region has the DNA TGTGCCAGCAGTTACTCGAAGCCCGGGACTAGCGTTACAGATACGCAGTATTTT. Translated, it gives CASSYSKPGTSVTDTQYF.